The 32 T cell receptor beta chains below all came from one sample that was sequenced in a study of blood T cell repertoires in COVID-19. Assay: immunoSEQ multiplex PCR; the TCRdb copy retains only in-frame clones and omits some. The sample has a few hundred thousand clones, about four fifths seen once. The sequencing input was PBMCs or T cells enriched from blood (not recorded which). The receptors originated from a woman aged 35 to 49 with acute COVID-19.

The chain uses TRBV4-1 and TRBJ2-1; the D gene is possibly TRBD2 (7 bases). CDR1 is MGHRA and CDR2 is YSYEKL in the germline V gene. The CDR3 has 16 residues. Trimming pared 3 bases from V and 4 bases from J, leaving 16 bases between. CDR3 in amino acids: CASSQGGPAAYNEQFF. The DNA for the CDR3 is TGCGCCAGCAGCCAGGGGGGGCCAGCGGCGTACAATGAGCAGTTCTTC.

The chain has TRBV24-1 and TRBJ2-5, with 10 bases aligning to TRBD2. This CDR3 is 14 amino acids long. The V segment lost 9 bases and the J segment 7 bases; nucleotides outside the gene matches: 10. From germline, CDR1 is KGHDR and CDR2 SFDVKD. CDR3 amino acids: CATSQAGGFVTQYF. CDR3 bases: TGTGCCACCTCCCAAGCGGGGGGGTTTGTGACCCAGTACTTC.

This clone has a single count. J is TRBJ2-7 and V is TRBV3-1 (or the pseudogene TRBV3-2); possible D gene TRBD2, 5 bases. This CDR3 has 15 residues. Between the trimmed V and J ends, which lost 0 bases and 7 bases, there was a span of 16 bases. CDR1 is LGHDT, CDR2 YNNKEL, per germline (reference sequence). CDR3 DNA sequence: TGTGCCAGCAGCCAAGAAATAGCGAGAGTGGGGGAGCAGTACTTC. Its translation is CASSQEIARVGEQYF.

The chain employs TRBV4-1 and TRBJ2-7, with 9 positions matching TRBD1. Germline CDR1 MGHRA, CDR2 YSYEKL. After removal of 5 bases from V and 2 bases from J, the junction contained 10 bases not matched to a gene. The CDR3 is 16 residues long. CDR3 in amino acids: CASSVDPGTGTYEQYF. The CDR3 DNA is TGCGCCAGCAGCGTCGACCCCGGGACAGGGACCTACGAGCAGTACTTC.

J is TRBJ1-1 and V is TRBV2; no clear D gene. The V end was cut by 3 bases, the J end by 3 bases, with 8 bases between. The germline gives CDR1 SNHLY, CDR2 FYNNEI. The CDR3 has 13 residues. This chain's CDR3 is CASSDLVYTEAFF. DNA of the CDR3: TGTGCCAGCAGTGACTTAGTGTACACTGAAGCTTTCTTT.

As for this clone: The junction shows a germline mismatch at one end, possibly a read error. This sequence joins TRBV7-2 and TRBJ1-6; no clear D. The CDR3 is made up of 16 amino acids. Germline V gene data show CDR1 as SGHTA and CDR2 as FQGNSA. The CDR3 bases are TGTGCCAGCAGCTTAGGGCAGGCCTCCAATAATTCACCCCTCCACTTT. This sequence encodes CASSLGQASNNSPLHF.

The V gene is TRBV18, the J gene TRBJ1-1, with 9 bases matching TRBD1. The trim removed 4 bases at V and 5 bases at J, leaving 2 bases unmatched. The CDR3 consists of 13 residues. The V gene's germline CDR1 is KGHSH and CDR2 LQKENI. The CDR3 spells CASSLDRGTEAFF. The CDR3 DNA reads TGTGCCAGCTCACTGGACAGGGGTACTGAAGCTTTCTTT.

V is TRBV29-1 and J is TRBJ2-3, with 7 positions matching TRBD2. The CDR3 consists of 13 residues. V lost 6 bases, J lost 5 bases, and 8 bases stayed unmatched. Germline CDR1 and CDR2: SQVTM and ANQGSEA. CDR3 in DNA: TGCAGCGTCGCCGGGGGGAAGAGAGATACGCAGTATTTT. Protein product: CSVAGGKRDTQYF.

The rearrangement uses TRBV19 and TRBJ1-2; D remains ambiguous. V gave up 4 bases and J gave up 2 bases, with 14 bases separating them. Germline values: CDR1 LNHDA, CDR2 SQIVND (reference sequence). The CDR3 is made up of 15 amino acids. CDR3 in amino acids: CASSTRARANYGYTF. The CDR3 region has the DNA TGTGCCAGTAGTACGAGGGCCCGGGCCAACTATGGCTACACCTTC.

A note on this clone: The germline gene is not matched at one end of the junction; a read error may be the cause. CDR3 coding DNA: TGTGCCACCAGTATGGACAGGGACATTAACTATGGCTACACCTTC. This translates into CATSMDRDINYGYTF. The V gene is TRBV10-3, the J gene TRBJ1-2; 8 positions agree with TRBD1. CDR3 size: 15 residues. Germline CDR1 is ENHRY and CDR2 is SYGVKD.

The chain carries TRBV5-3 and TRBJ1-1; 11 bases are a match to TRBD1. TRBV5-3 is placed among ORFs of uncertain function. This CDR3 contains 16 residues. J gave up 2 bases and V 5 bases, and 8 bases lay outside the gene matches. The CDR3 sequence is CARRIGQGAVNTEAFF. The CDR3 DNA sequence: TGTGCCAGAAGAATCGGACAGGGGGCTGTAAACACTGAAGCTTTCTTT.

CDR3 DNA: TGTGCCAGCAGTCCAGGGGTTAGCGAGCAGTACTTC. Translated, it gives CASSPGVSEQYF. This chain links TRBV25-1 with TRBJ2-7, with a weak D call TRBD1 (6 bases). CDR1 and CDR2 from the germline V gene are MGHDK and SYGVNS. The CDR3 runs 12 residues. The ends were cut back, 5 bases at V and 6 bases at J, with 11 bases in the middle.

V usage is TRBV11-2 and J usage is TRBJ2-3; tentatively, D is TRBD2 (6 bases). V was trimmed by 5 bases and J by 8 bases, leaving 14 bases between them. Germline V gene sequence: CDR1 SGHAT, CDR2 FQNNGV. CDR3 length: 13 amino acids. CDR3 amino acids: CASSVIEEGTQYF. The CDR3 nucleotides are TGTGCCAGCAGCGTTATAGAGGAGGGTACGCAGTATTTT.

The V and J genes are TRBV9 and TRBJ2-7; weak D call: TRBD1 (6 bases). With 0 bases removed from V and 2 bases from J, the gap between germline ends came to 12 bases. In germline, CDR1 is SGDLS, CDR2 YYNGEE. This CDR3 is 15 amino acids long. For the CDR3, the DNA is TGTGCCAGCAGCGTAGGTACAGGGTTTCCCTACGAGCAGTACTTC. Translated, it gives CASSVGTGFPYEQYF. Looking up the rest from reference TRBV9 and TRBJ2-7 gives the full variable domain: DSGVTQTPKHLITATGQRVTLRCSPRSGDLSVYWYQQSLDQGLQFLIQYYNGEERAKGNILERFSAQQFPDLHSELNLSSLELGDSALYFCASSVGTGFPYEQYFGPGTRLTVT.

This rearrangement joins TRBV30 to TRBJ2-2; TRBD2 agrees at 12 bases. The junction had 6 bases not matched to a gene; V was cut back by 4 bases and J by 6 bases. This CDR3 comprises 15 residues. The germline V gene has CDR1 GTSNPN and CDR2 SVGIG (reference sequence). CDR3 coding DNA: TGTGCCTGGACTGAACTAGCGGGGGGTCCCGGGGAGCTGTTTTTT. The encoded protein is CAWTELAGGPGELFF.

Here the CDR3 reads CASSYGLGGNTIYF. The CDR3 nucleotides are TGTGCCAGCAGTTACGGGCTTGGGGGGAACACCATATATTTT. This sequence joins TRBV6-5 and TRBJ1-3; weak D call: TRBD1 (5 bases). CDR1 and CDR2 from the germline V gene are MNHEY and SVGAGI. The CDR3 is made up of 14 amino acids. V was pared by 2 bases and J by 7 bases, with 12 bases between.

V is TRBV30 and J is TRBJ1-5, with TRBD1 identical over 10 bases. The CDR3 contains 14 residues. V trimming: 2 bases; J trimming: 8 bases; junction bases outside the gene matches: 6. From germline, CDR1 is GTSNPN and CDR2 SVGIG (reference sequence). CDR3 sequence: CAWSPRTGGKPQHF. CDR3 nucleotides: TGTGCCTGGAGTCCCCGGACAGGGGGGAAGCCCCAGCATTTT.

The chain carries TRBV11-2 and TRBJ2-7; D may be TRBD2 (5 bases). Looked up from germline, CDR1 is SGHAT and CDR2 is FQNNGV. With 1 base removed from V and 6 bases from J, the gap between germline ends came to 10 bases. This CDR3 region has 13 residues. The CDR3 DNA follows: TGTGCCAGCAGCTTAGCCGGGATGGGCGAGCAGTACTTC. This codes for CASSLAGMGEQYF.

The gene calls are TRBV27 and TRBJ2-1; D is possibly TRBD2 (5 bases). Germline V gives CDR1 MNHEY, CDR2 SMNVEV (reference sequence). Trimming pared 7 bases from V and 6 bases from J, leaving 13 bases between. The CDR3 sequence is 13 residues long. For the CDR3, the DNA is TGTGCCAGCACCCCGAATGGAGGCAATGAGCAGTTCTTC. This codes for CASTPNGGNEQFF.

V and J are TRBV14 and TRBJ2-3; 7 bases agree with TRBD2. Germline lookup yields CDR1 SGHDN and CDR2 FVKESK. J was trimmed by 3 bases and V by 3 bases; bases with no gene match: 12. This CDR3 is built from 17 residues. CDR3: CASSHFVGGRRTDTQYF. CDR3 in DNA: TGTGCCAGCAGCCACTTCGTAGGCGGGAGAAGGACAGATACGCAGTATTTT.

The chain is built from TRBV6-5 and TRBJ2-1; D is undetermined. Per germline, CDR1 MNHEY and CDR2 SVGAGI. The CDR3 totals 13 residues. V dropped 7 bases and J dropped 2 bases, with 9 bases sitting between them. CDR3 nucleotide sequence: TGTGCCAGCACACAGAAAACCTACAATGAGCAGTTCTTC. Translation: CASTQKTYNEQFF.

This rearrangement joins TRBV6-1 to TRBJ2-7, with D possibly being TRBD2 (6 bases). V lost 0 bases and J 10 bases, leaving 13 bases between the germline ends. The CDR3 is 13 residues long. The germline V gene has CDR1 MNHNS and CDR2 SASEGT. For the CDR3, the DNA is TGTGCCAGCAGTGAAGCCCCCGTGGACTATCAGTACTTC. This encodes CASSEAPVDYQYF.

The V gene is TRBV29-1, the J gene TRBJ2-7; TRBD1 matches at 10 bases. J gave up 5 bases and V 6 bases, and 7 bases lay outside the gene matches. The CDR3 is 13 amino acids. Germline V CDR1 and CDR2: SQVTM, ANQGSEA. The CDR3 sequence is CSVEGQGFHEQYF. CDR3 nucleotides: TGCAGCGTGGAGGGACAGGGGTTCCACGAGCAGTACTTC.

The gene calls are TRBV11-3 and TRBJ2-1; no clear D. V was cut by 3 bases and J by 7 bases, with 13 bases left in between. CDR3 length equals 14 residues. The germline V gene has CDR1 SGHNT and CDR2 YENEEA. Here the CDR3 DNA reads TGTGCCAGCAGCTTGTTTACGGGTGGAAATGAGCAGTTCTTC. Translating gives CASSLFTGGNEQFF.

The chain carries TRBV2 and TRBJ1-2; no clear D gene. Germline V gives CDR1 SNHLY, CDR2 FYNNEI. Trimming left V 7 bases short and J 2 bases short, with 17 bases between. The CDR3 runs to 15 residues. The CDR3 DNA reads TGTGCCAGCAAAGAGGGCGGCGGACTCAACTATGGCTACACCTTC. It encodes CASKEGGGLNYGYTF. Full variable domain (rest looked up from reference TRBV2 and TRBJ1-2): EPEVTQTPSHQVTQMGQEVILRCVPISNHLYFYWYRQILGQKVEFLVSFYNNEISEKSEIFDDQFSVERPDGSNFTLKIRSTKLEDSAMYFCASKEGGGLNYGYTFGSGTRLTVV.

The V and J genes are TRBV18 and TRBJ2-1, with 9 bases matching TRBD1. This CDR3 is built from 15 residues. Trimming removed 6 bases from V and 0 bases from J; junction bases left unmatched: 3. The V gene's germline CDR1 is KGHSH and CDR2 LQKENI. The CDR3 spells CASSVTGGSYNEQFF. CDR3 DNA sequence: TGTGCCAGCTCGGTGACAGGGGGCTCCTACAATGAGCAGTTCTTC.

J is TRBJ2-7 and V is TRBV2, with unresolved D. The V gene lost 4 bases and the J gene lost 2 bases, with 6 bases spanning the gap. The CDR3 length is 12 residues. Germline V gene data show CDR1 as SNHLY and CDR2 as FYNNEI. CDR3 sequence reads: CASSGATYEQYF. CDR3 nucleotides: TGTGCCAGCAGTGGGGCAACCTACGAGCAGTACTTC.

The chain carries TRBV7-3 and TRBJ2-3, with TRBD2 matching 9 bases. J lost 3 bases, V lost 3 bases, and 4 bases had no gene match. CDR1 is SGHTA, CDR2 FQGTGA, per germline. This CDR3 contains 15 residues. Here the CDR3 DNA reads TGTGCCAGCAGCTTTAGCGGGAGTATAACAGATACGCAGTATTTT. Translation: CASSFSGSITDTQYF.

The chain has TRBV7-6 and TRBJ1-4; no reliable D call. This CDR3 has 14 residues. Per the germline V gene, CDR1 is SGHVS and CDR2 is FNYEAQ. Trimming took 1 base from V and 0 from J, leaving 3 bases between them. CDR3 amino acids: CASSLGATNEKLFF. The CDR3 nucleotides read TGTGCCAGCAGCTTAGGAGCAACTAATGAAAAACTGTTTTTT.

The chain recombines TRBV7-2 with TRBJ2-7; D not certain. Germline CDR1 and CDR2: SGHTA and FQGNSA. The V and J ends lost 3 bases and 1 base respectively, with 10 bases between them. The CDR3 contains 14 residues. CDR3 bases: TGTGCCAGCAGCTTGGGCAGGCAATCCTACGAGCAGTACTTC. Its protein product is CASSLGRQSYEQYF.

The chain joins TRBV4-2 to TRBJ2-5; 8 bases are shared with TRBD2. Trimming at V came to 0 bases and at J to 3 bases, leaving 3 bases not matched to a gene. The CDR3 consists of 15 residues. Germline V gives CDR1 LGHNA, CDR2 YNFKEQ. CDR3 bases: TGTGCCAGCAGCCAAGAGCGGGGGGAAGAAGAGACCCAGTACTTC. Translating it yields CASSQERGEEETQYF.

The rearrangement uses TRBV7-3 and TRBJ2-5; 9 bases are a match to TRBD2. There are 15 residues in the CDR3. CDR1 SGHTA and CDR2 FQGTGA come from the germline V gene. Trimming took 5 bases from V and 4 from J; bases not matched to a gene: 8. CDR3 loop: CASSPTGGGAETQYF. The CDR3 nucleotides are TGTGCCAGCAGCCCCACTGGCGGGGGGGCAGAGACCCAGTACTTC.